This is a list of T cell receptor beta chains from one sample in a study of siplizumab effects on memory and regulatory T cells. TCRdb's copy holds only in-frame clones and misses some; the assay was immunoSEQ multiplex PCR. The sample has about 100,000 clones; about 94% are singletons. The sample was CD4+ T cells sorted from blood. Every receptor here comes from a human donor in good health. CDR3s include the opening cysteine and the closing phenylalanine or tryptophan. A D gene is named only where the DNA matches it firmly. Only part of the rows carry a size: once, few, many, or a class if the clone is expanded.

CDR3 protein: CASNIGDPAGTQYF
CDR3 DNA: TGTGCCAGCAACATCGGGGATCCGGCGGGTACGCAGTATTTT
V gene: TRBV11-1
D gene: NA
J gene: TRBJ2-3
clone size: NA

CDR3 protein: CASSGQDSGNTIYF
CDR3 DNA: TGTGCCAGCAGCGGACAGGACTCTGGAAACACCATATATTTT
V gene: TRBV6-1
D gene: TRBD1
J gene: TRBJ1-3
clone size: once

CDR3 protein: CASSHSGNTQYF
CDR3 DNA: TGTGCCAGCAGTCATAGCGGAAATACGCAGTATTTT
V gene: TRBV27
D gene: NA
J gene: TRBJ2-3
clone size: NA

CDR3 protein: CASSRQVPSTDTQYF
CDR3 DNA: TGTGCCAGTAGTAGACAGGTTCCTAGCACAGATACGCAGTATTTT
V gene: TRBV19
D gene: NA
J gene: TRBJ2-3
clone size: NA

CDR3 protein: CASSLNAGAAGELFF
CDR3 DNA: TGTGCCAGCAGCTTAAATGCGGGGGCGGCCGGGGAGCTGTTTTTT
V gene: TRBV7-3
D gene: NA
J gene: TRBJ2-2
clone size: NA

CDR3 protein: CASSLGLSGSYEQYF
CDR3 DNA: TGTGCCAGCAGCTTAGGGCTCAGCGGCTCCTACGAGCAGTACTTC
V gene: TRBV11-2
D gene: NA
J gene: TRBJ2-7
clone size: NA

CDR3 protein: CASSPLIVYNEQFF
CDR3 DNA: TGTGCCAGCAGTCCACTTATAGTGTACAATGAGCAGTTCTTC
V gene: TRBV7-8
D gene: NA
J gene: TRBJ2-1
clone size: NA

CDR3 protein: CASSPPLAGGETQYF
CDR3 DNA: TGTGCCAGCAGCCCTCCTCTAGCGGGAGGAGAGACCCAGTACTTC
V gene: TRBV11-2
D gene: TRBD2
J gene: TRBJ2-5
clone size: NA

CDR3 protein: CASSVDGTPLANEQFF
CDR3 DNA: TGTGCCAGCAGCGTAGATGGGACTCCTCTGGCAAATGAGCAGTTCTTC
V gene: TRBV9
D gene: NA
J gene: TRBJ2-1
clone size: NA

CDR3 protein: CASSPGQAPQYF
CDR3 DNA: TGCGCCAGCAGCCCAGGACAGGCGCCCCAGTACTTC
V gene: TRBV5-1
D gene: TRBD1
J gene: TRBJ2-5
clone size: once

CDR3 protein: CTSSQLHRVKNTEAFF
CDR3 DNA: TGCACCAGCAGCCAACTACACAGGGTGAAGAACACTGAAGCTTTCTTT
V gene: TRBV1
D gene: NA
J gene: TRBJ1-1
clone size: NA

CDR3 protein: CASSLAVDSAKDGYTF
CDR3 DNA: TGTGCCAGCAGCTTAGCGGTGGACAGCGCTAAGGATGGCTACACCTTC
V gene: TRBV7-9
D gene: NA
J gene: TRBJ1-2
clone size: NA

CDR3 protein: CASSPLEREGNNQQFF
CDR3 DNA: TGTGCCAGCAGCCCCTTAGAGCGGGAAGGTAATAATCAGCAGTTCTTC
V gene: TRBV7-9
D gene: TRBD2
J gene: TRBJ2-1
clone size: NA

CDR3 protein: CASRDGGTLNEQFF
CDR3 DNA: TGTGCCAGCAGGGACGGGGGTACCCTAAATGAGCAGTTCTTC
V gene: TRBV6-1
D gene: NA
J gene: TRBJ2-1
clone size: NA

CDR3 protein: CASSYLRQGRWDTQYF
CDR3 DNA: TGTGCCAGCAGCTACTTACGACAGGGGAGATGGGATACGCAGTATTTT
V gene: TRBV11-2
D gene: TRBD1
J gene: TRBJ2-3
clone size: NA

CDR3 protein: CASSVSGRYNEQFF
CDR3 DNA: TGCGCCAGCAGTGTTAGCGGGCGTTACAATGAGCAGTTCTTC
V gene: TRBV10-1
D gene: TRBD2
J gene: TRBJ2-1
clone size: few

CDR3 protein: CASSSTRRRVDEQFF
CDR3 DNA: TGTGCCAGCAGCTCTACTAGGAGGCGGGTGGATGAGCAGTTCTTC
V gene: TRBV5-5
D gene: NA
J gene: TRBJ2-1
clone size: NA

CDR3 protein: CASSLLGGIGGTDTQYF
CDR3 DNA: TGCGCCAGCAGCTTGCTCGGAGGGATAGGGGGCACAGATACGCAGTATTTT
V gene: TRBV5-1
D gene: NA
J gene: TRBJ2-3
clone size: NA

CDR3 protein: CASSLAVGSGYEQYF
CDR3 DNA: TGCGCCAGCAGCTTGGCGGTCGGGAGCGGATACGAGCAGTACTTC
V gene: TRBV5-1
D gene: NA
J gene: TRBJ2-7
clone size: NA

CDR3 protein: CASSREHRSTDTQYF
CDR3 DNA: TGTGCCAGCAGCCGGGAACACAGAAGCACAGATACGCAGTATTTT
V gene: TRBV6-5
D gene: NA
J gene: TRBJ2-3
clone size: NA

CDR3 protein: CATSFSGSYGYTF
CDR3 DNA: TGTGCCACCAGTTTTTCAGGGAGCTATGGCTACACCTTC
V gene: TRBV28
D gene: NA
J gene: TRBJ1-2
clone size: once

CDR3 protein: CASSGAGNQPQHF
CDR3 DNA: TGTGCCAGCAGCGGGGCGGGAAATCAGCCCCAGCATTTT
V gene: TRBV5-6
D gene: NA
J gene: TRBJ1-5
clone size: NA

CDR3 protein: CAWSVEGNQPQHF
CDR3 DNA: TGTGCCTGGAGTGTAGAAGGGAATCAGCCCCAGCATTTT
V gene: TRBV30
D gene: NA
J gene: TRBJ1-5
clone size: NA

CDR3 protein: CACFRSALGGELFF
CDR3 DNA: TGTGCCTGTTTCCGGTCCGCCCTGGGCGGGGAGCTGTTTTTT
V gene: TRBV30
D gene: NA
J gene: TRBJ2-2
clone size: NA

CDR3 protein: CAWRDRGRGEKLFF
CDR3 DNA: TGTGCCTGGAGAGACAGGGGGCGGGGGGAAAAACTGTTTTTT
V gene: TRBV30
D gene: TRBD1
J gene: TRBJ1-4
clone size: NA

CDR3 protein: CASSPTGAFDQPQHF
CDR3 DNA: TGTGCCAGCTCACCGACAGGGGCCTTCGATCAGCCCCAGCATTTT
V gene: TRBV18
D gene: TRBD1
J gene: TRBJ1-5
clone size: NA